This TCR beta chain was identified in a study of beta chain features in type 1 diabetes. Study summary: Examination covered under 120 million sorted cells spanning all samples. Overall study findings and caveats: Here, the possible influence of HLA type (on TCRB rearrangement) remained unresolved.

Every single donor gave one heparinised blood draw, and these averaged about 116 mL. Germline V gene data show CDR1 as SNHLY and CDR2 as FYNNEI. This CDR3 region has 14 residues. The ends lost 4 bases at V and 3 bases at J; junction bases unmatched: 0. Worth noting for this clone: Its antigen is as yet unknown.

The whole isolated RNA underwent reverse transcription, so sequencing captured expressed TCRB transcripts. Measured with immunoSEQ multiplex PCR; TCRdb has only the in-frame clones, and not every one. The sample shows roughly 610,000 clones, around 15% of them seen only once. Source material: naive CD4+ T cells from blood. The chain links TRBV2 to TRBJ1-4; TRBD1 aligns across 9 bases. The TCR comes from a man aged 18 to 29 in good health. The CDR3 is CASSGTGANEKLFF. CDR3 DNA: TGTGCCAGCAGTGGGACAGGGGCTAATGAAAAACTGTTTTTT.